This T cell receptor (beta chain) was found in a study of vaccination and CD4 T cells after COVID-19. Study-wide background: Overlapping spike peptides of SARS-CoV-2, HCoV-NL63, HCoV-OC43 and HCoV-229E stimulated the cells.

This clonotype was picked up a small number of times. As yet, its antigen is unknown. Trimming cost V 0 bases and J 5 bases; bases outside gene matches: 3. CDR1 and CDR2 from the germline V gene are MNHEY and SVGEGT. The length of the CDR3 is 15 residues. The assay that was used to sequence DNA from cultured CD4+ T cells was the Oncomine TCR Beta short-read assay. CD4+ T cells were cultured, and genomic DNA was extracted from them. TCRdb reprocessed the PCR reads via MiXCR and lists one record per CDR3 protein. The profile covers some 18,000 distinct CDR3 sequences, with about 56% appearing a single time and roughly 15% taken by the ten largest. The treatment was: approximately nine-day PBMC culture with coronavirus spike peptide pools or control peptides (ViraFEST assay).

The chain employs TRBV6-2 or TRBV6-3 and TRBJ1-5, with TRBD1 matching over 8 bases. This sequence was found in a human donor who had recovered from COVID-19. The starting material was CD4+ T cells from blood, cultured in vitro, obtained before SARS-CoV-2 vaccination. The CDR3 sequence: CASSYSRTGYQPQHF. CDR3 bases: TGTGCCAGCAGTTACTCCAGGACAGGGTATCAGCCCCAGCATTTT.